One sample yielded the 5 T cell receptor delta chains listed below, sequenced in a study of gamma-delta chains in newborns, infants, children. TCRdb repeated clone calling on the reads with CATT. The sample has 2,000 to 3,000 delta-chain clones, about 1% seen once. Specimen: blood. These TCRs come from a child who was a newborn, infant or young child, either healthy, febrile or measles-vaccinated (not recorded which).

This clone came up a few times. A far larger clone is off by one base, so a read error is likely. The chain links TRDV2 to TRDJ1; 7 bases are a match to TRDD3. The CDR3 has 13 residues. Germline V gene sequence: CDR1 GEAIGNYY, CDR2 EKD. CDR3 sequence: CACGTWGTDKLIF. In DNA, the CDR3 is TGTGCCTGTGGCACCTGGGGGACCGATAAACTCATCTTT.

Concerning this clone itself: The protein that TCRdb holds for this DNA derives from a much larger clone and differs from the translated DNA at residue 12, which likely indicates a read error; the protein shown here is translated from the DNA. The V and J genes are TRDV2 and TRDJ2, with TRDD3 matching over 8 bases. Germline V gene sequence: CDR1 GEAIGNYY, CDR2 EKD. With V trimmed by 0 bases and J by 6 bases, 11 bases remained unmatched. CDR3 length equals 17 residues. The CDR3 nucleotides read TGTGCCTGTGACACCTTACTGGGGGGTGGCTATGCAGCACAACTCTTCTTT. Translated, it gives CACDTLLGGGYAAQLFF.

For this clone: A much more abundant neighbour one base away suggests this may be a read error. Other DNA sequences within the sample encode an identical CDR3. The chain links TRDV2 to TRDJ2; D might be TRDD3 (6 bases). CDR3 length equals 16 residues. Germline CDR1 and CDR2: GEAIGNYY and EKD. For the CDR3, the DNA is TGTGCCTGCGACAGGGGATTCGGAGCTTTGACAGCACAACTCTTCTTT. The encoded protein is CACDRGFGALTAQLFF.

In its sample, this clone was seen a few times. The chain uses TRDV2 and TRDJ2, with TRDD3 matching over 11 bases. Germline-derived CDR1 and CDR2 are GEAIGNYY and EKD. The CDR3 runs to 16 residues. After removal of 1 base from V and 1 base from J, the junction contained 1 base not matched to a gene. The CDR3 DNA follows: TGTGCCTGTGACACACTGGGGGATATTTTGACAGCACAACTCTTCTTT. Residues: CACDTLGDILTAQLFF.

Judged by abundance, this clone is large. This specimen includes other DNA sequences encoding the same CDR3. The chain is built from TRDV2 and TRDJ1; 13 bases fit TRDD3. V was clipped by 0 bases and J by 0 bases; unmatched bases: 9. Germline CDR1 and CDR2: GEAIGNYY and EKD. This CDR3 has 19 amino acids. The CDR3 DNA follows: TGTGCCTGTGACACCAAGTACTGGGGGATACGCCGGTACACCGATAAACTCATCTTT. Residues: CACDTKYWGIRRYTDKLIF.